The clone carrying this TCR beta chain has ten or more counts. Its antigen is as yet unknown. This sample is part of a study of blood T cells in healthy people across ages. The sample providers were healthy Caucasian people from Russia, aged roughly 6 to 90. CDR3 length: 14 residues. Trimming took 6 bases from V and 2 from J; bases not matched to a gene: 6. Overall study results and limits: Diversity estimates from one million T cells were considered underestimates. Per million T cells, TCR beta diversity dropped about linearly as age rose. PBMCs went unsorted, and a conclusive naive versus antigen-experienced comparison was therefore prevented.

A second roughly 6 to 12 cycle PCR used barcoded and J-beta primers. In TCRdb, the 5' RACE reads were re-called with MiXCR into one record per CDR3 protein. The table lists about 650,000 distinct CDR3 sequences, approximately 31% of them singletons. The receptor's source is an elderly woman in good health. V and J are TRBV12-3 or TRBV12-4 and TRBJ1-2, with 7 bases matching TRBD1. Sequencing was performed on blood. CDR3 amino acids: CASSLQGSNYGYTF. The CDR3, as DNA: TGTGCCAGCAGCCTACAGGGGTCCAACTATGGCTACACCTTC.